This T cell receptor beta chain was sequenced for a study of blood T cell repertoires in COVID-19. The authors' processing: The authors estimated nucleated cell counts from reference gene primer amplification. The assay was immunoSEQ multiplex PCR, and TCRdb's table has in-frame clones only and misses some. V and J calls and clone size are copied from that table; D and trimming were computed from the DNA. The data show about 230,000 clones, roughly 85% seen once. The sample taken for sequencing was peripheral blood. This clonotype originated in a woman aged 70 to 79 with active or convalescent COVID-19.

In DNA, the CDR3 is TGTGCCAGCAGCGTCCCCCTAGGCAAGCGGGGGGGCCTCGAGACCCAGTACTTC. Translated: CASSVPLGKRGGLETQYF. The gene calls are TRBV9 and TRBJ2-5, with 10 bases lining up with TRBD2. The trim removed 2 bases at V and 5 bases at J, leaving 15 bases unmatched. Germline lookup yields CDR1 SGDLS and CDR2 YYNGEE. The CDR3 consists of 18 residues.